This paragraph reports one T cell receptor (beta chain). Its antigen remains unidentified. It has no much larger one-base neighbor in the sample; base qualities were not kept. Collaborating institutions collected whole blood in K2EDTA tubes following their own protocols. For TCRbeta analysis, collaborators shipped samples in one of three forms: frozen whole blood, isolated PBMCs, or DNA extracted from either of those sample types. This entry is derived from a study of blood T cell repertoires in COVID-19 (TCRdb year 2020). For context, the study as a whole: Samples covering the acute and convalescent phases of COVID-19 were provided by collaborators in the United States, Italy and Spain. The prospective study material was composed of cDNA or gDNA derived from T cells, B-cell-depleted T cells, or PBMCs. Subjects who had been exposed to COVID-19, were actively infected with it, or had recovered from it provided the deeply sampled blood TCRbeta repertoires that made up the dataset. The repertoires were made available in a free public database intended to serve as a resource for research on the immune response to SARS-CoV-2. Samples were obtained from the ongoing ImmuneRACE study (first 160 participants) and from about 1,300 subjects provided by 6 global collaborators. Sample metadata almost always included a de-identified subject ID, COVID-19 status, age in years and sex. Where available, HLA class I and class II types were taken from metadata supplied by the sample provider and were not determined by assay-based typing.

The germline V gene gives CDR1 as SQVTM and CDR2 as ANQGSEA. The cysteine opens and the phenylalanine closes a CDR3 of 16 amino acids. Only the CDR3 portion is preserved as DNA: 48 bases, with reading frame beginning at the first base. Trimmed from V: 3 bases; trimmed from J: 0 bases; junction bases lacking a gene match: 4. TCRbeta CDR3 regions were amplified from genomic DNA by means of the immunoSEQ Assay, a bias-controlled multiplex PCR. In the original analysis: Within the assay, amplification of reference gene primers was used to estimate how many nucleated cells each sample contained. Sequence reads were collapsed and filtered to measure the absolute abundance of every unique TCRbeta CDR3 rearrangement. For each sample, productive Simpson clonality was calculated by taking the square root of Simpson's diversity index across productive rearrangements. The source is immuneACCESS, and TCRdb retained only in-frame sequences with V and J called. Part of the clones is not carried over; for the studies checked, unresolved V genes explain less than half of this, and the remainder is unexplained. The D gene and trimming were derived from the DNA, and the V and J assignments and clone size from that table. Recorded for this sample are some 69,000 clones; 80% to 90% of them occurred a single time. Around 5.2% of the sample lies in the top ten.

Points the paper makes about the study in general: Clinical and demographic metadata were provided uncurated, with the amount varying by source and participant.

The specimen was peripheral blood. Here the chain combines TRBV29-1 and TRBJ1-4, and TRBD1 aligns with 10 junction nucleotides. The sequence derives from a woman aged 45 to 65 with active COVID-19. The CDR3 loop reads CSVEGDRGTTNEKLFF. The nucleotides are TGCAGCGTTGAGGGGGACAGGGGTACAACTAATGAAAAACTGTTTTTT.